Listed below are T cell receptor beta chains from one sample, sequenced in a study of T cell responses to AZD1222 COVID-19 vaccine. Generated by immunoSEQ multiplex PCR, the TCRdb table keeps only in-frame clones and is missing some. Of approximately 160,000 clones in the sample, around 94% were seen once. The input for sequencing was peripheral blood, taken 28 days after the second AZD1222 dose. The receptor source for this set is an adult who received the AZD1222 COVID-19 vaccine. CDR3s include the opening cysteine and the closing phenylalanine or tryptophan. The D gene is left open where the match is weak. For some rows the clone size is stated as once, few or many, or as a class when expanded; others skip it.

CDR3: CASSPDTNTEAFF
DNA: TGTGCCAGCAGCCCCGACACGAACACTGAAGCTTTCTTT
D: .
length: 13
size: .
V: TRBV6-5
J: TRBJ1-1

CDR3: CASRYDRALPYEQYF
DNA: TGTGCCAGCAGATACGACAGGGCCCTCCCCTACGAGCAGTACTTC
D: TRBD1
length: 15
size: .
V: TRBV6-5
J: TRBJ2-7

CDR3: CASSLWGEETQYF
DNA: TGCGCCAGCAGCTTGTGGGGCGAGGAGACCCAGTACTTC
D: .
length: 13
size: .
V: TRBV5-1
J: TRBJ2-5

CDR3: CASSNFDRHPSSGANVLTF
DNA: TGTGCCAGCAGCAACTTTGACAGGCACCCTTCCTCTGGGGCCAACGTCCTGACTTTC
D: .
length: 19
size: .
V: TRBV21-1
J: TRBJ2-6

CDR3: CASSQVHDNPSGNTIYF
DNA: TGCGCCAGCAGCCAAGTCCACGACAACCCCTCTGGAAACACCATATATTTT
D: .
length: 17
size: .
V: TRBV4-1
J: TRBJ1-3

CDR3: CASSPGSYNEQFF
DNA: TGTGCCAGCAGTCCCGGCTCCTACAATGAGCAGTTCTTC
D: .
length: 13
size: once
V: TRBV6-5
J: TRBJ2-1

CDR3: CASSPGLAGGTNEQFF
DNA: TGCGCCAGCAGCCCGGGACTAGCGGGAGGTACCAATGAGCAGTTCTTC
D: TRBD2
length: 16
size: .
V: TRBV5-1
J: TRBJ2-1

CDR3: CASNTEGLFYNEQFF
DNA: TGTGCCAGCAACACTGAGGGACTATTTTACAATGAGCAGTTCTTC
D: TRBD2
length: 15
size: .
V: TRBV7-2
J: TRBJ2-1

CDR3: CASSQDRNYGYTF
DNA: TGTGCCAGCAGCCAGGACAGGAACTATGGCTACACCTTC
D: TRBD1
length: 13
size: .
V: TRBV5-8
J: TRBJ1-2

CDR3: CASSKFAGNNEQFF
DNA: TGTGCCAGCAGTAAGTTTGCGGGGAACAATGAGCAGTTCTTC
D: .
length: 14
size: .
V: TRBV6-5
J: TRBJ2-1

CDR3: CASSFLAGGLGYEQYF
DNA: TGTGCCAGCAGTTTCTTAGCGGGAGGCTTAGGCTACGAGCAGTACTTC
D: TRBD2
length: 16
size: .
V: TRBV27
J: TRBJ2-7

CDR3: CASTPTSGSTDTQYF
DNA: TGCGCCAGCACCCCGACTAGCGGCAGCACAGATACGCAGTATTTT
D: TRBD2
length: 15
size: .
V: TRBV5-1
J: TRBJ2-3

CDR3: CAWNRLNTEAFF
DNA: TGTGCCTGGAATCGCTTGAACACTGAAGCTTTCTTT
D: .
length: 12
size: .
V: TRBV30
J: TRBJ1-1

CDR3: CAWSVRGFNNSPLHF
DNA: TGTGCCTGGAGTGTGCGGGGCTTTAATAATTCACCCCTCCACTTT
D: .
length: 15
size: .
V: TRBV30
J: TRBJ1-6

CDR3: CASSLALSRRGREETQYF
DNA: TGTGCCAGCAGCTTAGCCCTATCACGCAGGGGGCGGGAGGAGACCCAGTACTTC
D: .
length: 18
size: .
V: TRBV7-2
J: TRBJ2-5

CDR3: CASSLALYQETQYF
DNA: TGTGCCAGCAGTTTAGCACTGTACCAAGAGACCCAGTACTTC
D: .
length: 14
size: .
V: TRBV28
J: TRBJ2-5

CDR3: CASRLAGSSTYEQYF
DNA: TGCGCCAGCAGGCTAGCGGGGTCCAGCACCTACGAGCAGTACTTC
D: TRBD2
length: 15
size: .
V: TRBV5-1
J: TRBJ2-7

CDR3: CASSTGQEQETQYF
DNA: TGTGCCAGCAGCACCGGACAGGAACAAGAGACCCAGTACTTC
D: TRBD1
length: 14
size: .
V: TRBV5-5
J: TRBJ2-5

CDR3: CSVTERNGDTQYF
DNA: TGCAGCGTTACCGAGCGGAATGGGGATACGCAGTATTTT
D: .
length: 13
size: .
V: TRBV29-1
J: TRBJ2-3

CDR3: CASSPGLIGSSVNQPQHF
DNA: TGTGCCAGCAGTCCGGGGTTGATAGGGTCCAGCGTCAATCAGCCCCAGCATTTT
D: .
length: 18
size: .
V: TRBV6-6
J: TRBJ1-5

CDR3: CASSFVAGETEAFF
DNA: TGCGCCAGCAGCTTTGTCGCAGGGGAAACTGAAGCTTTCTTT
D: .
length: 14
size: .
V: TRBV5-1
J: TRBJ1-1

CDR3: CASSLWDRGNNEQFF
DNA: TGCGCCAGCAGCTTATGGGACAGGGGCAACAATGAGCAGTTCTTC
D: TRBD1
length: 15
size: .
V: TRBV5-1
J: TRBJ2-1

CDR3: CASSIRGGPYEQYF
DNA: TGTGCCAGCAGCATCAGGGGGGGCCCCTACGAGCAGTACTTC
D: .
length: 14
size: few
V: TRBV3-1/TRBV3-2
J: TRBJ2-7

CDR3: CASSLSSSGRAPELFF
DNA: TGTGCCAGCAGCTTATCCTCCTCCGGGAGGGCCCCGGAGCTGTTTTTT
D: TRBD2
length: 16
size: .
V: TRBV7-2
J: TRBJ2-2

CDR3: CASSLAWREGRQNEQFF
DNA: TGTGCCAGCAGTTTAGCATGGCGGGAGGGCCGACAGAATGAGCAGTTCTTC
D: TRBD2
length: 17
size: .
V: TRBV27
J: TRBJ2-1

CDR3: CASSSLRENTDTQYF
DNA: TGTGCCAGCAGCTCCCTGCGGGAGAACACAGATACGCAGTATTTT
D: TRBD2
length: 15
size: .
V: TRBV7-9
J: TRBJ2-3

CDR3: CASSLWPSQGTEAFF
DNA: TGCGCCAGCAGCTTGTGGCCCTCTCAGGGAACTGAAGCTTTCTTT
D: .
length: 15
size: once
V: TRBV5-1
J: TRBJ1-1

CDR3: CASSLHGQANNSPLHF
DNA: TGTGCCAGCAGTTTACACGGGCAGGCTAATAATTCACCCCTCCACTTT
D: .
length: 16
size: .
V: TRBV27
J: TRBJ1-6

CDR3: CSVGATLTSSYGYTF
DNA: TGCAGCGTTGGGGCTACTCTCACCTCATCCTATGGCTACACCTTC
D: .
length: 15
size: .
V: TRBV29-1
J: TRBJ1-2

CDR3: CASSPNIVENYGYTF
DNA: TGCGCCAGCAGCCCCAATATCGTGGAGAACTATGGCTACACCTTC
D: .
length: 15
size: .
V: TRBV4-1
J: TRBJ1-2

CDR3: CASIGFGQMGSWEQYF
DNA: TGTGCCAGCATCGGCTTCGGACAGATGGGTTCCTGGGAGCAGTACTTC
D: .
length: 16
size: .
V: TRBV7-8
J: TRBJ2-7

CDR3: CASSVRVGYTF
DNA: TGTGCCAGCAGTGTCAGGGTCGGCTACACCTTC
D: .
length: 11
size: .
V: TRBV2
J: TRBJ1-2

CDR3: CASSSLGGHSGTGELFF
DNA: TGCGCCAGCAGCTCACTTGGGGGGCATAGCGGCACCGGGGAGCTGTTTTTT
D: .
length: 17
size: .
V: TRBV5-1
J: TRBJ2-2

CDR3: CASSAFRTGGMYGYTF
DNA: TGCGCCAGCAGCGCGTTCCGGACAGGAGGGATGTATGGCTACACCTTC
D: TRBD1
length: 16
size: .
V: TRBV5-1
J: TRBJ1-2

CDR3: CASSLLGQGADGYTF
DNA: TGTGCCAGTAGTCTCCTGGGACAGGGGGCGGATGGCTACACCTTC
D: TRBD1
length: 15
size: .
V: TRBV19
J: TRBJ1-2

CDR3: CASSSPSVLSYNEQFF
DNA: TGTGCCAGCAGCTCACCTAGCGTACTGTCCTACAATGAGCAGTTCTTC
D: .
length: 16
size: .
V: TRBV7-2
J: TRBJ2-1

CDR3: CASSPIQGGNEQYF
DNA: TGTGCCAGCTCACCAATCCAGGGGGGGAACGAGCAGTACTTC
D: .
length: 14
size: .
V: TRBV18
J: TRBJ2-7

CDR3: CASSKERGDSPKNIQYF
DNA: TGTGCCAGCAGCAAAGAGAGGGGGGACTCGCCCAAAAACATTCAGTACTTC
D: .
length: 17
size: .
V: TRBV21-1
J: TRBJ2-4

CDR3: CASSQELAAHNEQFF
DNA: TGTGCCAGCAGCCAAGAACTAGCGGCGCACAATGAGCAGTTCTTC
D: TRBD2
length: 15
size: .
V: TRBV3-1/TRBV3-2
J: TRBJ2-1

CDR3: CASSQDEDTGWPYGYTF
DNA: TGTGCCAGCAGCCAAGATGAGGATACAGGGTGGCCCTATGGCTACACCTTC
D: .
length: 17
size: .
V: TRBV3-1/TRBV3-2
J: TRBJ1-2

CDR3: CASTRGGSSYEQYF
DNA: TGTGCCAGCACCAGAGGGGGGAGCTCCTACGAGCAGTACTTC
D: .
length: 14
size: .
V: TRBV7-6
J: TRBJ2-7

CDR3: CASSFGSGNEQYF
DNA: TGTGCCAGCAGTTTCGGTTCAGGGAACGAGCAGTACTTC
D: .
length: 13
size: .
V: TRBV28
J: TRBJ2-7

CDR3: CASKEGLATYNEQFF
DNA: TGCGCCAGCAAAGAGGGACTAGCCACCTACAATGAGCAGTTCTTC
D: TRBD2
length: 15
size: .
V: TRBV5-1
J: TRBJ2-1

CDR3: CASRTWGDTEAFF
DNA: TGTGCCAGTAGGACCTGGGGGGACACTGAAGCTTTCTTT
D: .
length: 13
size: .
V: TRBV19
J: TRBJ1-1

CDR3: CASSWQDRNEQYF
DNA: TGTGCCAGCAGTTGGCAGGATAGGAACGAGCAGTACTTC
D: .
length: 13
size: .
V: TRBV6-6
J: TRBJ2-7

CDR3: CASRVLSGNTIYF
DNA: TGTGCCAGCAGGGTCCTCTCTGGAAACACCATATATTTT
D: .
length: 13
size: .
V: TRBV28
J: TRBJ1-3

CDR3: CASSPSWVQETQYF
DNA: TGTGCCAGCAGCCCGTCCTGGGTCCAAGAGACCCAGTACTTC
D: .
length: 14
size: .
V: TRBV3-1/TRBV3-2
J: TRBJ2-5

CDR3: CASSVGGNEQFF
DNA: TGCGCCAGCAGCGTCGGGGGGAATGAGCAGTTCTTC
D: TRBD2
length: 12
size: few
V: TRBV5-1
J: TRBJ2-1

CDR3: CASSSQGAWNTEAFF
DNA: TGTGCCAGCAGTTCTCAGGGGGCGTGGAACACTGAAGCTTTCTTT
D: TRBD1
length: 15
size: .
V: TRBV28
J: TRBJ1-1

CDR3: CASSLNAQGGTEAFF
DNA: TGTGCCAGCAGCTTAAATGCACAGGGTGGTACTGAAGCTTTCTTT
D: .
length: 15
size: once
V: TRBV7-6
J: TRBJ1-1